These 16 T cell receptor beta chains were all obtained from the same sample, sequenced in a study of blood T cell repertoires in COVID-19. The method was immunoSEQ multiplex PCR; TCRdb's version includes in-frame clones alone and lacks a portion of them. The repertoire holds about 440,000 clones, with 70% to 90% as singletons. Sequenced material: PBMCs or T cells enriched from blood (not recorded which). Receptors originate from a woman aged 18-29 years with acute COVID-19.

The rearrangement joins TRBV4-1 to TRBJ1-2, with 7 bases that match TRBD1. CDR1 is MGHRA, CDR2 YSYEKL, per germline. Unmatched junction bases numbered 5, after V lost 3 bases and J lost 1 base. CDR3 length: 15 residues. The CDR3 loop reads CASSQVGQRNYGYTF. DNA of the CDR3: TGCGCCAGCAGCCAGGTGGGACAGCGTAACTATGGCTACACCTTC.

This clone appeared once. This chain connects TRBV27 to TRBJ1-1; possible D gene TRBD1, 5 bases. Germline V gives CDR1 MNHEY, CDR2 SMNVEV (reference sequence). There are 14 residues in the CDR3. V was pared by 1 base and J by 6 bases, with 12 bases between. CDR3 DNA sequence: TGTGCCAGCAGTTTATATTCAGGGAGGTCTGAAGCTTTCTTT. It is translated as CASSLYSGRSEAFF.

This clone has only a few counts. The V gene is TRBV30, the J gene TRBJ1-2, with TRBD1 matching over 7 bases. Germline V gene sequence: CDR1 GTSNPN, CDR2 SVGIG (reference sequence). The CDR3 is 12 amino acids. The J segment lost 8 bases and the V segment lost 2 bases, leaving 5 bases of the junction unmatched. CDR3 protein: CAWSRTGEGYTF. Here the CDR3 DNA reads TGTGCCTGGAGTCGAACAGGGGAAGGCTACACCTTC.

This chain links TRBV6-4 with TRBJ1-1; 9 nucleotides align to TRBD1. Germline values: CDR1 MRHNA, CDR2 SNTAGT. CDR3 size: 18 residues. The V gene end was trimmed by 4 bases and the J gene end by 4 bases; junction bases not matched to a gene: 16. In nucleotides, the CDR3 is TGTGCCAGCAGTGCCTATCCTGCCGGGACAGGGACTTTCACTGAAGCTTTCTTT. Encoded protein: CASSAYPAGTGTFTEAFF.

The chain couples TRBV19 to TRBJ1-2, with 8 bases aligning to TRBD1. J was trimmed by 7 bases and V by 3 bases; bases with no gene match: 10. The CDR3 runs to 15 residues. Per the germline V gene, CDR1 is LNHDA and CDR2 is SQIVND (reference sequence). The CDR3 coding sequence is TGTGCCAGTAGTATGTTGGGGGACAGGATGAGTGGCTACACCTTC. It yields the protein CASSMLGDRMSGYTF. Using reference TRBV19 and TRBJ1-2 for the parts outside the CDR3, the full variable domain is DGGITQSPKYLFRKEGQNVTLSCEQNLNHDAMYWYRQDPGQGLRLIYYSQIVNDFQKGDIAEGYSVSREKKESFPLTVTSAQKNPTAFYLCASSMLGDRMSGYTFGSGTRLTVV.

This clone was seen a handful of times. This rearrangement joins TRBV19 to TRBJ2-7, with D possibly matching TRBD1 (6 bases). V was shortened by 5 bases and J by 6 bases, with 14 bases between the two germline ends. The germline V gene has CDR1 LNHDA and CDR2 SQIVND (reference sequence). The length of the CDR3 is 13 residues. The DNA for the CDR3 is TGTGCCAGTAGTGCCGACTGGGGGCGCGAGCAGTACTTC. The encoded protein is CASSADWGREQYF.

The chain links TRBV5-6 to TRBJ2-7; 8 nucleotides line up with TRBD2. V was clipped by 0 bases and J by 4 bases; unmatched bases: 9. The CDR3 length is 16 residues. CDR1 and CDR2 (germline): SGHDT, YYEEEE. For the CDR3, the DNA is TGTGCCAGCAGCTTGGCTAGCGGGCACACCGGGTACGAGCAGTACTTC. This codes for CASSLASGHTGYEQYF. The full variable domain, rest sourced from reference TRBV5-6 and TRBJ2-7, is DAGVTQSPTHLIKTRGQQVTLRCSPKSGHDTVSWYQQALGQGPQFIFQYYEEEERQRGNFPDRFSGHQFPNYSSELNVNALLLGDSALYLCASSLASGHTGYEQYFGPGTRLTVT.

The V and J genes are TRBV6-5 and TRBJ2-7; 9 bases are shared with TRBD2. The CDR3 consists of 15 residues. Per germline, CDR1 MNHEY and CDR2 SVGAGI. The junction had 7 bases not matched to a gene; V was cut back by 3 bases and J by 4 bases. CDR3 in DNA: TGTGCCAGCAGTTATCGCGGGAGGGGGGGATACGAGCAGTACTTC. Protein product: CASSYRGRGGYEQYF.

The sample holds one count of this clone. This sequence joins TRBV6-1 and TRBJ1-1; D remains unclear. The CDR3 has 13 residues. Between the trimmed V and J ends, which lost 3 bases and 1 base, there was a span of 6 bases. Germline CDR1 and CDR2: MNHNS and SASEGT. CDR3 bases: TGTGCCAGCAGTGATTACAGGAACACTGAAGCTTTCTTT. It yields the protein CASSDYRNTEAFF.

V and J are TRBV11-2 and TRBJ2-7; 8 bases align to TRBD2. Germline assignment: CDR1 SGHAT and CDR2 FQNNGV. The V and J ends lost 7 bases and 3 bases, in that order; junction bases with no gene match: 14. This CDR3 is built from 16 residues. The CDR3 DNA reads TGTGCCAGCAAAATGGCGGGGGGAAACAGCCACTACGAGCAGTACTTC. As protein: CASKMAGGNSHYEQYF.

DNA for the CDR3: TGTGCCAGCAGCTTTTTCCGGGGACTAGCGGAGACCTACGAGCAGTACTTC. Translated: CASSFFRGLAETYEQYF. The J gene is TRBJ2-7, the V gene TRBV7-9, with 11 positions matching TRBD2. This CDR3 spans 17 amino acids. Trimming took 3 bases from V and 2 from J; bases not matched to a gene: 9. Germline lookup yields CDR1 SEHNR and CDR2 FQNEAQ (reference sequence). Combining the CDR3 with reference TRBV7-9 and TRBJ2-7 gives the whole variable domain DTGVSQNPRHKITKRGQNVTFRCDPISEHNRLYWYRQTLGQGPEFLTYFQNEAQLEKSRLLSDRFSAERPKGSFSTLEIQRTEQGDSAMYLCASSFFRGLAETYEQYFGPGTRLTVT.

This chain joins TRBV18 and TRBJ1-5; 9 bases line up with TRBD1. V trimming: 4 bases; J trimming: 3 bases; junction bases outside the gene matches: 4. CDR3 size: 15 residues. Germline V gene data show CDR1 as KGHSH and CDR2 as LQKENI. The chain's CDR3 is CASSRGQGLNQPQHF. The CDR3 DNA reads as TGTGCCAGCTCACGGGGACAGGGTCTCAATCAGCCCCAGCATTTT.

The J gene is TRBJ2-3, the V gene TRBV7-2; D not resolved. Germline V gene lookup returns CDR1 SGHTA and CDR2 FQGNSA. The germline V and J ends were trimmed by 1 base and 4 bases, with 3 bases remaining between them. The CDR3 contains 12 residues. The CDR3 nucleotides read TGTGCCAGCAGCTTAGGAGCAGATACGCAGTATTTT. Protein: CASSLGADTQYF. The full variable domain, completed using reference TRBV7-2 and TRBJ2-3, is GAGVSQSPSNKVTEKGKDVELRCDPISGHTALYWYRQSLGQGLEFLIYFQGNSAPDKSGLPSDRFSAERTGGSVSTLTIQRTQQEDSAVYLCASSLGADTQYFGPGTRLTVL.

The CDR3 DNA is TGTGCCACCAGTGATCCGGGACTAGTTCCATATGAGCAGTTCTTC. Its translation: CATSDPGLVPYEQFF. The chain links TRBV24-1 to TRBJ2-1, with 8 bases matching TRBD2. The CDR3 totals 15 residues. Germline V gene data show CDR1 as KGHDR and CDR2 as SFDVKD. Trimming took 3 bases from V and 8 from J; bases not matched to a gene: 8.

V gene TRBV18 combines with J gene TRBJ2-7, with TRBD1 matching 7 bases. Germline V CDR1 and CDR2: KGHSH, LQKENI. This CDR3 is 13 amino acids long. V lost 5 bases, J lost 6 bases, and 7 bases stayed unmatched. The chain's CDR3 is CASSEGQRSEQYF. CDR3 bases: TGTGCCAGCTCAGAGGGACAGAGATCCGAGCAGTACTTC. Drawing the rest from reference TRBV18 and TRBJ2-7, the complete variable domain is NAGVMQNPRHLVRRRGQEARLRCSPMKGHSHVYWYRQLPEEGLKFMVYLQKENIIDESGMPKERFSAEFPKEGPSILRIQQVVRGDSAAYFCASSEGQRSEQYFGPGTRLTVT.

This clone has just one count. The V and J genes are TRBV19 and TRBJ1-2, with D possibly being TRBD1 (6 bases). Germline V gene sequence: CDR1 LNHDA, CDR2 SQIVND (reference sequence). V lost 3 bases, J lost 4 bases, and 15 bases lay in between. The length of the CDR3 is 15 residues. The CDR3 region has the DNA TGTGCCAGTAGTATCCAAGGCAGGGGCACCTATGGCTACACCTTC. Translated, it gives CASSIQGRGTYGYTF.